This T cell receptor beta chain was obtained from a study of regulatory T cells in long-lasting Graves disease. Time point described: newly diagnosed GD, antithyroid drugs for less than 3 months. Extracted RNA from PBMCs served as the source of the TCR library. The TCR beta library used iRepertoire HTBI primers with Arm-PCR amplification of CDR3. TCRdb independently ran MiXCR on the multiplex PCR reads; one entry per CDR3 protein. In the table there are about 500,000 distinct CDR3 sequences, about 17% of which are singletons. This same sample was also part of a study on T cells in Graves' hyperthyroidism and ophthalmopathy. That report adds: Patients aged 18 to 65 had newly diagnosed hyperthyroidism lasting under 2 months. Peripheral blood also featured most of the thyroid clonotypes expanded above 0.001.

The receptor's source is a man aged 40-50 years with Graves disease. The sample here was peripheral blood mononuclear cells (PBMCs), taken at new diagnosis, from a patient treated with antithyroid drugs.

The CDR3 here is CASSDGGVYGYTF. In DNA form, the CDR3 reads TGTGCCAGCAGTGACGGAGGGGTCTATGGCTACACCTTC. This chain connects TRBV6-4 to TRBJ1-2; a possible D gene is TRBD1 (5 bases). Trimming left V 2 bases short and J 4 bases short, with 8 bases between. Germline V CDR1 and CDR2: MRHNA, SNTAGT. The CDR3 covers 13 residues.